This passage covers 23 T cell receptor beta chains from one sample sequenced in a study of patients and donors after allogeneic stem cell transplantation. TCRdb recomputed calls from the RT-PCR reads with MiXCR, one row per CDR3 protein. The sample holds approximately 160,000 distinct CDR3 sequences, around 28% seen once. Sequencing was performed on blood, either unsorted or a sorted T cell fraction (not recorded which). These receptors came from a human donor who was either an allogeneic HSCT recipient or a stem cell or donor lymphocyte infusion donor (not recorded which). It is not recorded whose cells these are; they may come from a transplant donor.

The chain couples TRBV2 to TRBJ2-3; D uncertain. The V end was cut by 7 bases, the J end by 2 bases, with 13 bases between. Germline V gene lookup returns CDR1 SNHLY and CDR2 FYNNEI. The CDR3 is 14 residues long. CDR3 protein: CASKELISTDTQYF. CDR3 coding DNA: TGTGCCAGCAAGGAGCTCATTTCCACAGATACGCAGTATTTT.

This chain links TRBV7-2 with TRBJ2-2; D is unclear. Germline lookup yields CDR1 SGHTA and CDR2 FQGNSA. Trimming left V 5 bases short and J 5 bases short, with 12 bases between. The CDR3 extends over 14 amino acids. The CDR3 loop is CASSLSWETGELFF. For the CDR3, the DNA is TGTGCCAGCAGCCTCAGTTGGGAAACCGGGGAGCTGTTTTTT.

This clonotype was recorded a few times. The genes are TRBV10-2 and TRBJ2-5, with D unresolved. The V gene lost 2 bases and the J gene lost 6 bases, with 4 bases spanning the gap. Germline-derived CDR1 and CDR2 are WSHSY and SAAADI. This CDR3 is built from 11 residues. The CDR3 sequence is CASSEVQTQYF. CDR3 sequence (DNA): TGCGCCAGCAGTGAGGTTCAGACCCAGTACTTC.

V usage is TRBV12-3 or TRBV12-4 and J usage is TRBJ2-5, with D possibly being TRBD2 (6 bases). V was trimmed by 4 bases and J by 7 bases, leaving 13 bases between them. The CDR3 runs 13 residues. CDR3 nucleotides: TGTGCCAGCAGTTGGGCTAGCGTCGGGACCCAGTACTTC. Amino acid sequence: CASSWASVGTQYF.

This clonotype was observed a few times. The rearrangement uses TRBV7-9 and TRBJ1-1, with D unresolved. Germline CDR1 is SEHNR and CDR2 is FQNEAQ (reference sequence). The CDR3 is made up of 11 amino acids. The ends were cut back, 2 bases at V and 7 bases at J, with 5 bases in the middle. CDR3 sequence (DNA): TGTGCCAGCAGCTTAATGGGTGAAGCTTTCTTT. Encoded protein: CASSLMGEAFF.

This clonotype was seen once. The chain is built from TRBV7-9 and TRBJ1-2, with 8 bases matching TRBD1. The V segment lost 5 bases and the J segment 4 bases; nucleotides outside the gene matches: 9. This CDR3 region has 15 residues. The germline CDR1 and CDR2 sequences are SEHNR and FQNEAQ (reference sequence). CDR3 nucleotides: TGTGCCAGCAGCACCGACAGGGGATTCGCCTATGGCTACACCTTC. Protein: CASSTDRGFAYGYTF. Full variable domain (outside the CDR3, taken from reference TRBV7-9 and TRBJ1-2): DTGVSQNPRHKITKRGQNVTFRCDPISEHNRLYWYRQTLGQGPEFLTYFQNEAQLEKSRLLSDRFSAERPKGSFSTLEIQRTEQGDSAMYLCASSTDRGFAYGYTFGSGTRLTVV.

This clonotype was recorded at least ten times. The chain combines TRBV6-2 or TRBV6-3 with TRBJ1-1; no firm D call. CDR1 is MNHEY and CDR2 is SVGEGT in the germline V gene. Trimming cost V 4 bases and J 10 bases, with 10 bases left between them. This CDR3 region has 11 residues. CDR3 nucleotide sequence: TGTGCCAGCAGTTCTCCGAGTAGAGCTTTCTTT. It encodes CASSSPSRAFF.

The sample holds a few counts of this clonotype. V is TRBV7-9 and J is TRBJ2-1; D gene unclear. Germline-derived CDR1 and CDR2 are SEHNR and FQNEAQ (reference sequence). V was cut by 5 bases and J by 0 bases, with 11 bases left in between. The CDR3 covers 15 residues. The CDR3: CASSRRSSSYNEQFF. The CDR3 coding sequence is TGTGCCAGCAGCAGAAGGAGTAGCTCCTACAATGAGCAGTTCTTC.

V usage is TRBV20-1 and J usage is TRBJ1-5; perhaps TRBD1 as D (6 bases). The CDR3 length is 16 residues. Germline CDR1 reads DFQATT; CDR2 reads SNEGSKA (reference sequence). V lost 3 bases and J 7 bases, leaving 22 bases between the germline ends. The CDR3 sequence: CSARGHGKRGLQPQHF. In nucleotides, the CDR3 is TGCAGTGCTAGGGGACACGGAAAAAGAGGTTTACAGCCCCAGCATTTT.

This chain uses TRBV5-1 with TRBJ1-4, with D maybe TRBD1 (6 bases). The V end lost 3 bases, the J end lost 0 bases, and 12 bases lay between the germline ends. Germline CDR1 reads SGHRS; CDR2 reads YFSETQ. CDR3 size: 16 residues. CDR3 bases: TGCGCCAGCAGCTACACAGGGAGCTCAACTAATGAAAAACTGTTTTTT. Translating it yields CASSYTGSSTNEKLFF.

The rearrangement links TRBV24-1 to TRBJ2-7; TRBD2 is a possible D gene (5 bases). CDR1 KGHDR and CDR2 SFDVKD come from the germline V gene. Trimming cost V 3 bases and J 2 bases, with 7 bases left between them. The CDR3 consists of 13 residues. In DNA form, the CDR3 reads TGTGCCACCAGTGATGCCGGGACCTACGAGCAGTACTTC. It specifies CATSDAGTYEQYF.

This clonotype was recorded many times. This chain connects TRBV12-3 or TRBV12-4 to TRBJ2-1; 13 nucleotides line up with TRBD2. This CDR3 is 14 amino acids long. V lost 6 bases, J lost 8 bases, and 4 bases stayed unmatched. The CDR3 DNA sequence: TGTGCCAGCAGCTGGACTAGCGGGAGCCATGAGCAGTTCTTC. Protein product: CASSWTSGSHEQFF.

This clonotype has a handful of counts. The chain's CDR3 is CASSYSTPGAGNTIYF. The CDR3 bases are TGTGCCAGCAGTTACTCGACCCCAGGGGCTGGAAACACCATATATTTT. The chain recombines TRBV6-5 with TRBJ1-3; D may be TRBD1 (6 bases). Trimming removed 0 bases from V and 2 bases from J, with 11 bases in between. From germline, CDR1 is MNHEY and CDR2 SVGAGI. The CDR3 spans 16 residues.

J is TRBJ2-7 and V is TRBV28, with D uncertain. The V end lost 4 bases, the J end lost 6 bases, and 13 bases lay between the germline ends. The V gene's germline CDR1 is MDHEN and CDR2 SYDVKM. This CDR3 contains 13 residues. DNA for the CDR3: TGTGCCAGCAGTTGGGCCGCGGTGGGCGAGCAGTACTTC. Protein: CASSWAAVGEQYF.

In DNA form, the CDR3 reads TGTGCCAGCAGTTCCCAGACATCTGGGGCCAACGTCCTGACTTTC. This codes for CASSSQTSGANVLTF. This chain uses TRBV6-5 with TRBJ2-6; no clear D. The CDR3 totals 15 residues. Germline CDR1 and CDR2: MNHEY and SVGAGI. Trimming pared 4 bases from V and 1 base from J, leaving 8 bases between.

This chain links TRBV20-1 with TRBJ1-4; D perhaps matches TRBD1 (6 bases). The CDR3 runs to 15 residues. Germline assignment: CDR1 DFQATT and CDR2 SNEGSKA (reference sequence). The V end lost 0 bases, the J end lost 6 bases, and 14 bases lay between the germline ends. This CDR3 reads CSARDRGRGDEKLFF. In nucleotides, the CDR3 is TGCAGTGCTAGAGATAGGGGGAGAGGGGATGAAAAACTGTTTTTT.

This clonotype was observed a handful of times. The V and J genes are TRBV7-2 and TRBJ2-5; D is perhaps TRBD2 (6 bases). CDR3 length: 15 amino acids. Germline V CDR1 and CDR2: SGHTA, FQGNSA. V was cut by 5 bases and J by 5 bases, with 18 bases left in between. The CDR3 protein is CASSGTFGTLETQYF. The CDR3 DNA sequence: TGTGCCAGCAGCGGCACATTCGGGACTTTGGAGACCCAGTACTTC.

This clonotype was observed a handful of times. V and J are TRBV12-3 or TRBV12-4 and TRBJ2-1; 11 bases align to TRBD2. The CDR3 runs 16 residues. The trim removed 5 bases at V and 0 bases at J, leaving 3 bases unmatched. CDR3 in amino acids: CASSPGLADSYNEQFF. CDR3 nucleotide sequence: TGTGCCAGCAGTCCGGGACTAGCGGACTCCTACAATGAGCAGTTCTTC.

This clonotype was recorded a few times. This rearrangement joins TRBV10-3 to TRBJ2-2; TRBD2 aligns across 8 bases. In germline, CDR1 is ENHRY, CDR2 SYGVKD. CDR3 length: 13 residues. Trimming at V came to 7 bases and at J to 7 bases, leaving 5 bases not matched to a gene. CDR3 in amino acids: CAINAREDGELFF. DNA for the CDR3: TGTGCCATCAATGCGCGGGAGGACGGGGAGCTGTTTTTT.

J is TRBJ1-1 and V is TRBV5-6; TRBD1 might be the D (6 bases). The CDR3 is made up of 17 amino acids. V lost 4 bases and J 3 bases, leaving 22 bases between the germline ends. Germline CDR1 reads SGHDT; CDR2 reads YYEEEE. For the CDR3, the DNA is TGTGCCAGCAGCCCCCCTGAGGGGGAGGTGAAGTACACTGAAGCTTTCTTT. Amino acid sequence: CASSPPEGEVKYTEAFF.

This clonotype showed up just a few times. This chain uses TRBV5-1 with TRBJ2-1; TRBD2 matches at 13 bases. The germline V gene has CDR1 SGHRS and CDR2 YFSETQ. The CDR3 has 18 amino acids. The J segment lost 1 base and the V segment lost 2 bases, leaving 6 bases of the junction unmatched. CDR3 region: CASSFPRTSGSSYNEQFF. CDR3 in DNA: TGCGCCAGCAGCTTTCCGAGGACTAGCGGGAGTTCCTACAATGAGCAGTTCTTC. Variable domain in full (rest from reference TRBV5-1 and TRBJ2-1): KAGVTQTPRYLIKTRGQQVTLSCSPISGHRSVSWYQQTPGQGLQFLFEYFSETQRNKGNFPGRFSGRQFSNSRSEMNVSTLELGDSALYLCASSFPRTSGSSYNEQFFGPGTRLTVL.

The table lists this clonotype with a few counts. The genes are TRBV19 and TRBJ1-3; TRBD1 is a possible D gene (5 bases). V was pared by 9 bases and J by 7 bases, with 22 bases between. Germline V gene sequence: CDR1 LNHDA, CDR2 SQIVND (reference sequence). This CDR3 is 15 amino acids long. The CDR3 DNA is TGTGCCAGCTCCGCGGGGGTGATTCTCGTTAACACCATATATTTT. Protein sequence: CASSAGVILVNTIYF.

This chain joins TRBV5-8 and TRBJ1-6; 7 nucleotides agree with TRBD1. Trimming took 10 bases from V and 9 from J; bases not matched to a gene: 10. The CDR3 has 13 amino acids. Germline V gene data show CDR1 as SGHTS and CDR2 as YDEGEE. CDR3 DNA sequence: TGTGCCTGTGTGCGGACAGGCGGTTCACCCCTCCACTTT. It is translated as CACVRTGGSPLHF.